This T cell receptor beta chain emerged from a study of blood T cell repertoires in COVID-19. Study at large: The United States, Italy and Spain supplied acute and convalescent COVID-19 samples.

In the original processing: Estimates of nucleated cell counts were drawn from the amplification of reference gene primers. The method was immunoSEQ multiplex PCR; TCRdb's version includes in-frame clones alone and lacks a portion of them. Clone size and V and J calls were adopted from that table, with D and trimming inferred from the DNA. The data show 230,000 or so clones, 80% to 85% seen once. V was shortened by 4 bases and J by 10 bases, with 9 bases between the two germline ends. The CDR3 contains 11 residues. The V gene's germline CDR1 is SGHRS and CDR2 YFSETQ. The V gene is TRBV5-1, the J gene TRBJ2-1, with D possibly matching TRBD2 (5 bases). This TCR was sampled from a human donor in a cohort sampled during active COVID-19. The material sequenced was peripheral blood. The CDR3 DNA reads TGCGCCAGCAGCGCGGTAGCGGAGCAGTTCTTC. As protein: CASSAVAEQFF. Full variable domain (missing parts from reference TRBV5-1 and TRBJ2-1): KAGVTQTPRYLIKTRGQQVTLSCSPISGHRSVSWYQQTPGQGLQFLFEYFSETQRNKGNFPGRFSGRQFSNSRSEMNVSTLELGDSALYLCASSAVAEQFFGPGTRLTVL.